A single sample is the source of the 32 T cell receptor beta chains below, sequenced in a study of T cells after posttransplantation cyclophosphamide. Generated by immunoSEQ multiplex PCR, the TCRdb table keeps only in-frame clones and is missing some. The repertoire consists of tens of thousands of clones, none detected only once. Sequencing was done on a sample of PBMCs. These receptors originate from a man aged 40-55 years in good health, CMV-negative, and a related stem cell transplant donor.

This clone was found many times. The chain is built from TRBV19 and TRBJ1-4, with 7 bases that match TRBD1. There are 15 residues in the CDR3. Trimming at V came to 6 bases and at J to 6 bases, leaving 10 bases not matched to a gene. CDR1 LNHDA and CDR2 SQIVND come from the germline V gene (reference sequence). The CDR3 coding sequence is TGTGCCAGTAGCACTCAACCTAGGGGGCATGAAAAACTGTTTTTT. It codes for CASSTQPRGHEKLFF.

There are many counts of this clone. The gene calls are TRBV7-2 and TRBJ1-5; D is uncertain. Between the trimmed V and J ends, which lost 0 bases and 6 bases, there was a span of 9 bases. CDR3 length: 14 amino acids. Germline V gene data show CDR1 as SGHTA and CDR2 as FQGNSA. The CDR3 here is CASSLAGGFQPQHF. CDR3 bases: TGTGCCAGCAGCTTAGCGGGAGGTTTTCAGCCCCAGCATTTT.

Only a few counts were recorded for this clone. The chain combines TRBV27 with TRBJ2-5, with 7 nucleotides matching TRBD1. Germline V CDR1 and CDR2: MNHEY, SMNVEV (reference sequence). Unmatched junction bases numbered 0, after V lost 5 bases and J lost 0 bases. CDR3 length equals 13 residues. CDR3 sequence (DNA): TGTGCCAGCAGTACAGGGGACCAAGAGACCCAGTACTTC. Translated, it gives CASSTGDQETQYF.

This clone showed up many times. The V and J genes are TRBV2 and TRBJ2-1; 9 positions agree with TRBD2. This CDR3 spans 16 amino acids. Germline V CDR1 and CDR2: SNHLY, FYNNEI. Losses at the gene ends were 4 bases for V and 2 bases for J; bases not matched to a gene: 6. CDR3 loop: CASSVPAGGPYNEQFF. In nucleotides, the CDR3 is TGTGCCAGCAGTGTCCCAGCGGGAGGTCCCTACAATGAGCAGTTCTTC.

This clone was recorded many times. The CDR3 spells CASSWRPADTQYF. In DNA, the CDR3 is TGTGCCAGCAGTTGGAGGCCCGCAGATACGCAGTATTTT. The V and J genes are TRBV6-5 and TRBJ2-3; D may be TRBD2 (5 bases). The CDR3 totals 13 residues. With 4 bases removed from V and 4 bases from J, the gap between germline ends came to 9 bases. The germline gives CDR1 MNHEY, CDR2 SVGAGI.

At least ten counts were recorded for this clone. The V and J genes are TRBV4-1 and TRBJ2-3; TRBD2 matches at 10 bases. The V gene end was trimmed by 1 base and the J gene end by 2 bases; junction bases not matched to a gene: 3. In germline, CDR1 is MGHRA, CDR2 YSYEKL. CDR3 length: 16 amino acids. DNA for the CDR3: TGCGCCAGCAGCCAAGTCGGGACTAGCGTCACAGATACGCAGTATTTT. Amino acids: CASSQVGTSVTDTQYF.

This clone was recorded at least ten times. The CDR3 DNA is TGTGCCAGCAGCTTATCAGTTAGCGGGCCGGGGGATGAGCAGTTCTTC. Translated: CASSLSVSGPGDEQFF. The gene calls are TRBV7-8 and TRBJ2-1, with 7 bases aligning to TRBD2. The CDR3 consists of 16 residues. CDR1 is SGHVS, CDR2 FQNEAQ, per germline. The J segment lost 8 bases and the V segment lost 2 bases, leaving 12 bases of the junction unmatched. The variable domain in full, with the rest retrieved from reference TRBV7-8 and TRBJ2-1, is GAGVSQSPRYKVAKRGQDVALRCDPISGHVSLFWYQQALGQGPEFLTYFQNEAQLDKSGLPSDRFFAERPEGSVSTLKIQRTQQEDSAVYLCASSLSVSGPGDEQFFGPGTRLTVL.

In its sample, this clone was seen many times. The chain employs TRBV19 and TRBJ1-2; D is unclear. CDR3 size: 13 residues. Trimming cost V 5 bases and J 4 bases, with 11 bases left between them. The germline CDR1 and CDR2 sequences are LNHDA and SQIVND (reference sequence). CDR3 amino acids: CASSALGSYGYTF. The CDR3 bases are TGTGCCAGTAGTGCCCTAGGATCCTATGGCTACACCTTC.

This clone came up many times. The chain carries TRBV5-6 and TRBJ2-5; D uncertain. Germline-derived CDR1 and CDR2 are SGHDT and YYEEEE. CDR3 length: 15 residues. The V end was cut by 0 bases, the J end by 4 bases, with 13 bases between. For the CDR3, the DNA is TGTGCCAGCAGCTTGGTATTAGCCGGAGCAGAGACCCAGTACTTC. Protein: CASSLVLAGAETQYF.

This clone came up many times. The rearrangement links TRBV28 to TRBJ1-1; TRBD1 agrees at 9 bases. The germline gives CDR1 MDHEN, CDR2 SYDVKM. The CDR3 is made up of 14 amino acids. The J segment lost 1 base and the V segment lost 3 bases, leaving 0 bases of the junction unmatched. DNA for the CDR3: TGTGCCAGCAGTTTGGACAGGGGGAACACTGAAGCTTTCTTT. Its translation: CASSLDRGNTEAFF.

This clone was recorded many times. This chain links TRBV9 with TRBJ2-1; 8 bases agree with TRBD2. V lost 1 base, J lost 8 bases, and 5 bases stayed unmatched. The CDR3 length is 14 residues. The V gene's germline CDR1 is SGDLS and CDR2 YYNGEE. The CDR3: CASSVLRTSHEQFF. The CDR3 DNA follows: TGTGCCAGCAGCGTACTCCGGACTAGCCATGAGCAGTTCTTC.

This clone was picked up many times. The V and J genes are TRBV6-5 and TRBJ2-7; 7 nucleotides line up with TRBD1. The CDR3 runs to 14 residues. The V gene's germline CDR1 is MNHEY and CDR2 SVGAGI. With V trimmed by 2 bases and J by 0 bases, 1 base remained unmatched. Here the CDR3 DNA reads TGTGCCAGCAGTTACGGGACAGACTCCTACGAGCAGTACTTC. It codes for CASSYGTDSYEQYF.

This clone was seen ten or more times. The chain carries TRBV25-1 and TRBJ1-2; a possible D gene is TRBD1 (6 bases). The V gene lost 10 bases and the J gene lost 5 bases, with 14 bases spanning the gap. This CDR3 comprises 12 residues. Germline CDR1 reads MGHDK; CDR2 reads SYGVNS. The CDR3 DNA reads as TGTGCCACCCAGGGGCGTCGGTATGGCTACACCTTC. This codes for CATQGRRYGYTF.

At least ten counts were recorded for this clone. The chain recombines TRBV25-1 with TRBJ2-2; 9 positions agree with TRBD1. CDR1 and CDR2 from the germline V gene are MGHDK and SYGVNS. The CDR3 consists of 16 residues. V shed 3 bases, J shed 5 bases, and the junction held 7 bases outside the gene matches. CDR3 in amino acids: CASSDFRTGETGELFF. CDR3 coding DNA: TGTGCCAGCAGTGATTTTAGGACAGGGGAGACCGGGGAGCTGTTTTTT.

This clone showed up many times. The chain couples TRBV27 to TRBJ2-7, with TRBD1 matching over 12 bases. Germline loops: CDR1 MNHEY, CDR2 SMNVEV (reference sequence). The CDR3 consists of 16 residues. With V trimmed by 5 bases and J by 2 bases, 7 bases remained unmatched. The CDR3 DNA follows: TGTGCCAGCAGTGAGGGGGACAGGGGGCCCCCCTACGAGCAGTACTTC. This encodes CASSEGDRGPPYEQYF.

This clone was picked up many times. V and J are TRBV11-2 and TRBJ1-1; no definite D call. The CDR3 extends over 13 amino acids. The V end lost 4 bases, the J end lost 5 bases, and 11 bases lay between the germline ends. Looked up from germline, CDR1 is SGHAT and CDR2 is FQNNGV. CDR3 bases: TGTGCCAGCAGCTCGCAATTTCAGACTGAAGCTTTCTTT. This gives the protein CASSSQFQTEAFF.

This clone was seen repeatedly, ten times or more. The chain combines TRBV6-1 with TRBJ1-1; possible D gene TRBD1, 5 bases. V dropped 3 bases and J dropped 5 bases, with 10 bases sitting between them. CDR1 and CDR2 from the germline V gene are MNHNS and SASEGT. CDR3 length equals 13 residues. The CDR3 DNA reads TGTGCCAGCAGTGAGTTCACAGGAACTGAAGCTTTCTTT. Encoded protein: CASSEFTGTEAFF.

This clone was seen many times. The gene calls are TRBV27 and TRBJ2-5, with 8 bases that match TRBD2. V lost 3 bases, J lost 9 bases, and 18 bases stayed unmatched. This CDR3 has 17 residues. The germline V gene encodes CDR1 MNHEY and CDR2 SMNVEV (reference sequence). The CDR3 DNA reads as TGTGCCAGCAGTTTGTCGTCTAGCGGGCCCCATGGCGTGGCCCAGTACTTC. It encodes CASSLSSSGPHGVAQYF.

This clone was detected ten times or more. In DNA form, the CDR3 reads TGTGCCAGCACCCGAGCGAGGGGGATGAACACTGAAGCTTTCTTT. The encoded protein is CASTRARGMNTEAFF. The gene calls are TRBV7-9 and TRBJ1-1, with TRBD1 as a possible D gene (6 bases). The CDR3 is made up of 15 amino acids. With 7 bases removed from V and 0 bases from J, the gap between germline ends came to 15 bases. Germline V CDR1 and CDR2: SEHNR, FQNEAQ (reference sequence).

This clone was seen at least ten times. This sequence joins TRBV6-5 and TRBJ2-3; D possibly corresponds to TRBD2 (5 bases). Trimming took 6 bases from V and 9 from J, leaving 16 bases between them. CDR1 is MNHEY, CDR2 SVGAGI, per germline. CDR3 length: 13 residues. CDR3 in DNA: TGTGCCAGCAGGACCGACTATAGGAAAACGCAGTATTTT. Protein product: CASRTDYRKTQYF.

This clone was recorded at least ten times. This sequence joins TRBV15 and TRBJ1-4, with 7 positions matching TRBD1. V shed 3 bases and J 5 bases; nucleotides not matched to a gene: 6. Germline lookup yields CDR1 LNHNV and CDR2 YYDKDF (reference sequence). CDR3 length: 15 residues. The CDR3 coding sequence is TGTGCCACCAGCAGTGTGGACAGGACCAATGAAAAACTGTTTTTT. Protein product: CATSSVDRTNEKLFF.

This clone has a count of ten or more. V and J are TRBV28 and TRBJ1-1, with D possibly matching TRBD1 (5 bases). V shed 10 bases and J shed 3 bases, with 15 bases lying between them. The V gene's germline CDR1 is MDHEN and CDR2 SYDVKM. The CDR3 has 13 residues. The CDR3 DNA sequence: TGTGCCACTACGGGACTAGCGGACACTGAAGCTTTCTTT. Its translation is CATTGLADTEAFF.

In its sample, this clone was seen many times. The rearrangement uses TRBV7-2 and TRBJ2-7, with TRBD1 matching 10 bases. After removal of 10 bases from V and 6 bases from J, the junction contained 9 bases not matched to a gene. Germline assignment: CDR1 SGHTA and CDR2 FQGNSA. The CDR3 extends over 13 amino acids. In DNA form, the CDR3 reads TGTGCCACAGGGACAGGGGTAATGAGCGAGCAGTACTTC. Translation gives CATGTGVMSEQYF.

This clone appeared many times. V gene TRBV9 combines with J gene TRBJ1-1; D possibly corresponds to TRBD1 (6 bases). V was pared by 3 bases and J by 0 bases, with 9 bases between. Looked up from germline, CDR1 is SGDLS and CDR2 is YYNGEE. CDR3 length equals 14 residues. The CDR3 spells CASSATGLNTEAFF. The CDR3 coding sequence is TGTGCCAGCAGCGCGACAGGACTGAACACTGAAGCTTTCTTT.

This clone was seen repeatedly, ten times or more. The chain carries TRBV29-1 and TRBJ1-2; 8 bases agree with TRBD1. CDR1 is SQVTM, CDR2 ANQGSEA, per germline. Trimming took 6 bases from V and 5 from J; bases not matched to a gene: 8. The CDR3 is 13 amino acids. CDR3 protein: CSVPRGQEYGYTF. CDR3 coding DNA: TGCAGCGTCCCCAGGGGACAGGAGTATGGCTACACCTTC.

This clone was counted at least ten times. The chain employs TRBV28 and TRBJ2-7; 8 bases are shared with TRBD2. V lost 6 bases to trimming and J lost 0 bases; unmatched junction nucleotides: 4. Germline assignment: CDR1 MDHEN and CDR2 SYDVKM. This CDR3 is built from 14 residues. DNA for the CDR3: TGTGCCAGCAGAAACAGCGGGAGCTCCTACGAGCAGTACTTC. This gives the protein CASRNSGSSYEQYF.

This clone was observed many times. J is TRBJ2-5 and V is TRBV19; 11 bases are shared with TRBD2. Losses at the gene ends were 5 bases for V and 4 bases for J; bases not matched to a gene: 9. The CDR3 totals 16 residues. The germline V gene has CDR1 LNHDA and CDR2 SQIVND (reference sequence). The CDR3 here is CASSVILAGEGETQYF. CDR3 in DNA: TGTGCCAGTAGTGTCATACTAGCGGGAGAGGGAGAGACCCAGTACTTC.

In its sample, this clone was seen many times. The chain uses TRBV7-9 and TRBJ2-7, with TRBD1 identical over 7 bases. The CDR3 loop spans 13 amino acids. V lost 5 bases to trimming and J lost 7 bases; unmatched junction nucleotides: 8. The germline V gene encodes CDR1 SEHNR and CDR2 FQNEAQ (reference sequence). CDR3: CASSPKGAGEQYF. In nucleotides, the CDR3 is TGTGCCAGCAGCCCCAAGGGGGCGGGTGAGCAGTACTTC.

This clone appeared many times. The chain links TRBV7-9 to TRBJ1-2; TRBD1 aligns across 8 bases. The CDR3 runs 12 residues. Germline V lookup: CDR1 SEHNR, CDR2 FQNEAQ (reference sequence). Trimming cost V 4 bases and J 6 bases; bases outside gene matches: 1. This CDR3 reads CASSYRGNGYTF. The CDR3 nucleotides are TGTGCCAGCAGCTACAGGGGGAATGGCTACACCTTC.

This clone was counted at least ten times. The V gene is TRBV27, the J gene TRBJ2-3; the match to TRBD2 covers 9 bases. This CDR3 has 17 residues. CDR1 and CDR2 (germline): MNHEY, SMNVEV (reference sequence). Trimming at V came to 2 bases and at J to 0 bases, leaving 6 bases not matched to a gene. The CDR3 DNA sequence: TGTGCCAGCAGTTTAGCGGGAGGGGGGTTTAGCACAGATACGCAGTATTTT. Amino acid sequence: CASSLAGGGFSTDTQYF.

This clone appeared many times. This chain uses TRBV9 with TRBJ2-7; 8 positions agree with TRBD2. Germline assignment: CDR1 SGDLS and CDR2 YYNGEE. V shed 0 bases, J shed 3 bases, and the junction held 14 bases outside the gene matches. The CDR3 runs to 18 residues. The CDR3 here is CASSVGGSGIGMGYEQYF. CDR3 bases: TGTGCCAGCAGCGTAGGGGGTAGCGGGATCGGAATGGGCTACGAGCAGTACTTC.

This clone occurred many times. The chain has TRBV28 and TRBJ2-3, with 7 bases aligning to TRBD1. The CDR3 consists of 15 residues. Trimming took 4 bases from V and 4 from J; bases not matched to a gene: 8. Germline CDR1 MDHEN, CDR2 SYDVKM. CDR3 region: CASSSLIRGSDTQYF. CDR3 in DNA: TGTGCCAGCAGTTCATTAATCAGGGGGTCAGATACGCAGTATTTT.